The present TCR beta chain was sequenced within a study of CXCR3-negative and CXCR3-positive naive CD8 T cells. With respect to this clonotype: Its matching antigen is unknown.

Findings and limits, study-wide: Both of the naive subsets showed about the same high diversity, but memory CD8+ cells had much less. CXCR3-positive naive cells had more hydrophobic TRB CDR3s than CXCR3-negative naive cells. Memory cells differed in TRBV-TRBJ usage, but naive CXCR3-negative and CXCR3-positive cells had similar usage.

Triplicates of over 250,000 cells were sorted from each CD8+ T cell subset. CD45RO-CCR7+CD27+CD95- was the phenotype of naive CD8+ T cells. 5' RACE that incorporated UMI labels was used to prepare the TRB cDNA libraries. TCRdb reprocessed the 5' RACE reads, keeping one entry per CDR3 protein, no DNA. The sample has some 53,000 distinct CDR3 sequences; the top ten hold 0.56%. Germline-derived CDR1 and CDR2 are SGDLS and YYNGEE. The CDR3 is 15 residues long. The source of this sequence is a human donor in good health. Some clones in this sample may be carry-over from other donors' samples. Source material: naive CXCR3+ CD8+ T cells from blood. The sample's subset: CD45RO-CCR7+CD27+CD95- naive CD8+ T cells expressing CXCR3 (TNR3+). The chain combines TRBV9 with TRBJ1-2. The CDR3 sequence is CASSVVGSGGYGYTF.